This section outlines one T cell receptor beta chain sequence together with its context. Its antigen is still unknown. The sample comes from a study of cytomegalovirus exposure and HLA in healthy donors. Overall study findings and caveats: Some highly shared sequence variants likely arose as a pipeline artifact.

Trimming pared 6 bases from V and 2 bases from J, leaving 8 bases between. In germline, CDR1 is MDHEN, CDR2 SYDVKM. The CDR3 has 12 amino acids. PCR used 60 Vbeta primers and 13 Jbeta primers. TCRdb's copy holds only in-frame clones and misses some; the assay was immunoSEQ multiplex PCR. Here the sample spans roughly 120,000 clones, 75% to 85% being singletons. The rearrangement links TRBV28 to TRBJ2-7; no firm D call. Source material: PBMCs. This clonotype was sampled from a man aged 35-49 years in good health and CMV-seronegative. CDR3 amino acids: CASSLRAYEQYF. The CDR3 DNA reads TGTGCCAGCAGCTTAAGAGCCTACGAGCAGTACTTC.